The 19 T cell receptor beta chains presented below share a single source sample, sequenced in a study of Graves' ophthalmopathy and Graves' hyperthyroidism. TCR beta CDR3 regions were amplified from RNA transcripts. Following a first-round RT-PCR that used HTBI primers, a second-round multiplex PCR was carried out. MiXCR, applied by TCRdb to the multiplex PCR reads, yields one record per CDR3 protein. The sample lists hundreds of thousands of distinct CDR3 sequences; 35% to 50% were seen once. The sequencing sample was made of peripheral blood. The receptors here all came from an adult man with Graves' ophthalmopathy.

The chain is built from TRBV24-1 and TRBJ1-2, with D unclear. The CDR3 covers 13 residues. Germline-derived CDR1 and CDR2 are KGHDR and SFDVKD. The V end was cut by 5 bases, the J end by 0 bases, with 6 bases between. The CDR3 DNA follows: TGTGCCACCAGTGGACCTCCTAACTATGGCTACACCTTC. This gives the protein CATSGPPNYGYTF.

V is TRBV15 and J is TRBJ2-7, with a tentative D call TRBD2 (5 bases). CDR1 and CDR2 (germline): LNHNV, YYDKDF (reference sequence). The CDR3 length is 15 residues. Trimming took 3 bases from V and 0 from J, leaving 12 bases between them. The CDR3 region is CATSSPRTGSYEQYF. CDR3 in DNA: TGTGCCACCAGCAGCCCCCGGACTGGCTCCTACGAGCAGTACTTC.

Worth noting for this clonotype: Because the CDR3 is missing its conserved closing phenylalanine or tryptophan, this is likely a read error. The DNA is omitted, as the CDR3 cannot be located on it reliably, and the CDR3 follows TCRdb's listing. The chain joins TRBV25-1 to TRBJ2-6; the table's D call TRBD1 went unverified against the DNA. Germline CDR1 is MGHDK and CDR2 is SYGVNS. Termini included, the CDR3 measures 9 amino acids. The CDR3 protein is CASSDQPLT.

The CDR3 here is CARGRTEAFF. For the CDR3, the DNA is TGCGCCAGGGGGCGAACTGAAGCTTTCTTT. The gene calls are TRBV5-1 and TRBJ1-1, with TRBD1 as a possible D gene (5 bases). The germline V gene has CDR1 SGHRS and CDR2 YFSETQ. This CDR3 has 10 residues. With 8 bases removed from V and 5 bases from J, the gap between germline ends came to 7 bases.

The V call is TRBV10-3, the J call TRBJ2-7, with D perhaps matching TRBD1 (7 bases). The V gene lost 11 bases and the J gene lost 7 bases, with 21 bases spanning the gap. Germline CDR1 reads ENHRY; CDR2 reads SYGVKD. The CDR3 is 13 residues long. The CDR3 sequence: CAAGRAGQLEQYF. The CDR3 DNA reads as TGTGCCGCCGGCCGGGCGGGACAGCTAGAGCAGTACTTC.

J is TRBJ1-2 and V is TRBV5-1; 9 nucleotides agree with TRBD1. V shed 3 bases and J 6 bases; nucleotides not matched to a gene: 9. Germline V gene data show CDR1 as SGHRS and CDR2 as YFSETQ. The CDR3 runs 15 residues. CDR3 sequence: CASSWSGQGRDGYTF. The CDR3 DNA is TGCGCCAGCAGCTGGTCAGGACAGGGGCGAGATGGCTACACCTTC.

The chain couples TRBV11-2 to TRBJ2-5; 9 bases agree with TRBD2. This CDR3 spans 14 amino acids. Looked up from germline, CDR1 is SGHAT and CDR2 is FQNNGV. The trim removed 6 bases at V and 4 bases at J, leaving 6 bases unmatched. CDR3 bases: TGTGCCAGCAGGCGGGGGGGCCCTCGAGAGACCCAGTACTTC. This sequence encodes CASRRGGPRETQYF.

Comment on this clonotype: A much larger clone lies one base from this, so it may be a read error. The conserved final phenylalanine or tryptophan is absent from the CDR3, which likely points to a read error. V is TRBV9 and J is TRBJ1-2; D remains unclear. The CDR3 has 11 amino acids. From germline, CDR1 is SGDLS and CDR2 YYNGEE. V gave up 4 bases and J gave up 6 bases, with 7 bases separating them. The CDR3 DNA follows: TGTGCCAGCAGCCCAGACCATGGCTACACCCTC. It encodes CASSPDHGYTL.

This clonotype was seen ten or more times. This CDR3 is CASSLEGWGYSNQPQHF. CDR3 DNA: TGTGCCAGCAGCTTAGAAGGGTGGGGGTATAGCAATCAGCCCCAGCATTTT. This chain joins TRBV7-8 and TRBJ1-5, with a tentative D call TRBD1 (5 bases). From germline, CDR1 is SGHVS and CDR2 FQNEAQ. The CDR3 runs to 17 residues. Between the trimmed V and J ends, which lost 1 base and 0 bases, there was a span of 13 bases. Looking up the rest from reference TRBV7-8 and TRBJ1-5 gives the full variable domain: GAGVSQSPRYKVAKRGQDVALRCDPISGHVSLFWYQQALGQGPEFLTYFQNEAQLDKSGLPSDRFFAERPEGSVSTLKIQRTQQEDSAVYLCASSLEGWGYSNQPQHFGDGTRLSIL.

Of note for this clonotype: The junction and the germline gene differ at one end; a read error may be behind it. The chain couples TRBV5-1 to TRBJ2-5; 7 bases are shared with TRBD1. Germline lookup yields CDR1 SGHRS and CDR2 YFSETQ. The CDR3 runs 14 residues. CDR3 in amino acids: CASSPTGQQETQYF. In DNA form, the CDR3 reads TGTGCCAGCAGCCCGACGGGACAGCAAGAGACCCAGTACTTC.

This clonotype was counted at least ten times. The V call is TRBV15, the J call TRBJ1-1; D is unclear. In germline, CDR1 is LNHNV, CDR2 YYDKDF (reference sequence). This CDR3 is built from 16 residues. The V gene lost 0 bases and the J gene lost 2 bases, with 13 bases spanning the gap. The CDR3 DNA is TGTGCCACCAGCAGAGAAACTCTTGAGGGAAACACTGAAGCTTTCTTT. This encodes CATSRETLEGNTEAFF.

This clonotype was counted at least ten times. J is TRBJ2-7 and V is TRBV5-1; D may correspond to TRBD1 or TRBD2 (6 bases each). Trimming shortened V by 2 bases and J by 0 bases, and 15 bases separated the two germline ends. Germline values: CDR1 SGHRS, CDR2 YFSETQ. This CDR3 has 16 residues. CDR3 protein: CASSFGGTTISYEQYF. Here the CDR3 DNA reads TGCGCCAGCAGCTTCGGGGGCACCACCATCTCCTACGAGCAGTACTTC. Full variable domain (remainder filled in from reference TRBV5-1 and TRBJ2-7): KAGVTQTPRYLIKTRGQQVTLSCSPISGHRSVSWYQQTPGQGLQFLFEYFSETQRNKGNFPGRFSGRQFSNSRSEMNVSTLELGDSALYLCASSFGGTTISYEQYFGPGTRLTVT.

V usage is TRBV7-8 and J usage is TRBJ2-5; 8 bases map to TRBD1. Trimming removed 4 bases from V and 7 bases from J; junction bases left unmatched: 17. This CDR3 contains 17 residues. Per the germline V gene, CDR1 is SGHVS and CDR2 is FQNEAQ. CDR3 DNA sequence: TGTGCCAGCAGCTCAATCCCGGACAGGGTGGGGAAAGGGACCCAGTACTTC. Residues: CASSSIPDRVGKGTQYF.

The chain joins TRBV4-1 to TRBJ1-5; D uncertain. Trimming pared 3 bases from V and 2 bases from J, leaving 14 bases between. The CDR3 totals 16 residues. Germline V CDR1 and CDR2: MGHRA, YSYEKL. Here the CDR3 DNA reads TGCGCCAGCAGCCAGGAAACCCCGGGAGGCAATCAGCCCCAGCATTTT. As protein: CASSQETPGGNQPQHF.

This clonotype was observed at least ten times. The rearrangement uses TRBV10-2 and TRBJ1-2, with D tentatively TRBD1 (5 bases). This CDR3 is 16 amino acids long. V lost 4 bases, J lost 7 bases, and 22 bases lay in between. Germline loops: CDR1 WSHSY, CDR2 SAAADI. CDR3 residues: CASSAQGDSGFGGYTF. CDR3 DNA sequence: TGCGCCAGCAGTGCCCAGGGAGATAGTGGCTTTGGTGGCTACACCTTC.

In its sample, this clonotype was seen a few times. The chain has TRBV2 and TRBJ2-7, with D perhaps TRBD2 (7 bases). This CDR3 is 14 amino acids long. Germline assignment: CDR1 SNHLY and CDR2 FYNNEI. Trimming shortened V by 8 bases and J by 1 base, and 15 bases separated the two germline ends. The CDR3 here is CASSRGGVSYEQYF. The DNA for the CDR3 is TGTGCCAGCTCCCGAGGGGGGGTATCCTACGAGCAGTACTTC.

The rearrangement joins TRBV2 to TRBJ1-2; 12 bases are shared with TRBD1. CDR3 length equals 16 residues. The J segment lost 8 bases and the V segment lost 6 bases, leaving 13 bases of the junction unmatched. Germline V CDR1 and CDR2: SNHLY, FYNNEI. The CDR3: CASSRPGTGGARGYTF. As DNA, the CDR3 is TGTGCCAGCAGCCGCCCCGGGACAGGGGGCGCCAGGGGCTACACCTTC.

This clonotype was seen a handful of times. The chain has TRBV30 and TRBJ2-5; D ambiguous. CDR3 length: 12 amino acids. Germline CDR1 and CDR2: GTSNPN and SVGIG (reference sequence). V was cut by 5 bases and J by 2 bases, with 9 bases left in between. The CDR3 DNA sequence: TGTGCCTGGTCGGCAGGACAAGAGACCCAGTACTTC. Translated: CAWSAGQETQYF. The full variable domain, its missing parts supplied by reference TRBV30 and TRBJ2-5, is SQTIHQWPATLVQPVGSPLSLECTVEGTSNPNLYWYRQAAGRGLQLLFYSVGIGQISSEVPQNLSASRPQDRQFILSSKKLLLSDSGFYLCAWSAGQETQYFGPGTRLLVL.

The chain combines TRBV12-3 or TRBV12-4 with TRBJ1-5, with 8 bases fitting TRBD1. This CDR3 is 20 amino acids long. V lost 0 bases to trimming and J lost 2 bases; unmatched junction nucleotides: 15. CDR3 amino acids: CASSLAAGGFSSIGNQPQHF. CDR3 DNA: TGTGCCAGCAGTTTAGCGGCAGGGGGCTTCTCTTCCATCGGCAATCAGCCCCAGCATTTT.